This TCR beta chain stems from a study of cytomegalovirus exposure and HLA in healthy donors. Findings and caveats of the study: Prediction of most subjects' HLA-A and HLA-B alleles by TCR beta sequences was reportedly accurate.

The PCR had 60 Vbeta and 13 Jbeta primers. TCRdb keeps only in-frame clones here, not all; method: immunoSEQ multiplex PCR. The repertoire holds around 140,000 clones, with 83% as singletons. This clone was seen only once. As yet, its antigen is unknown. CDR1 and CDR2 (germline): MGHRA, YSYEKL. Deletions cut 0 bases from V and 6 bases from J, with 10 bases between. The CDR3 is 14 amino acids. Sequences were obtained from PBMCs. The TCR comes from a middle-aged man in good health and CMV-seronegative. V is TRBV4-1 and J is TRBJ2-3; D uncertain. The CDR3 DNA reads TGCGCCAGCAGCCAAGAGGCCCCACCCGATACGCAGTATTTT. Translated, it gives CASSQEAPPDTQYF.